These 27 T cell receptor beta chains originate from one sample sequenced in a study of OX40 agonist ivuxolimab in advanced cancers. This table comes from immunoSEQ multiplex PCR, and its TCRdb copy is limited to in-frame clones, with some not included. The sample shows roughly 61,000 clones, 75% to 85% of them seen only once. Sample: CD4+ or CD8+ T cells sorted from blood, taken in a trial of the OX40 agonist ivuxolimab. These receptors were obtained from an adult with an advanced solid tumor such as melanoma, head and neck, liver or kidney cancer.

This clone came up once. The rearrangement links TRBV5-1 to TRBJ2-5; D gene unclear. This CDR3 comprises 14 residues. V lost 2 bases, J lost 5 bases, and 13 bases lay in between. Germline-derived CDR1 and CDR2 are SGHRS and YFSETQ. CDR3 sequence: CASSFGGDIETQYF. As DNA, the CDR3 is TGCGCCAGCAGCTTTGGTGGTGACATCGAGACCCAGTACTTC.

CDR3 sequence reads: CATSSRLAGGTDTQYF. The CDR3 DNA reads TGTGCCACCAGCAGCAGACTAGCGGGGGGCACAGATACGCAGTATTTT. The rearrangement uses TRBV15 and TRBJ2-3, with 12 bases aligning to TRBD2. V lost 3 bases, J lost 1 base, and 2 bases stayed unmatched. The CDR3 loop spans 16 amino acids. CDR1 and CDR2 (germline): LNHNV, YYDKDF (reference sequence).

V and J are TRBV7-9 and TRBJ1-1; D is ambiguous. The CDR3 extends over 15 amino acids. V gave up 6 bases and J gave up 0 bases, with 14 bases separating them. Germline V gives CDR1 SEHNR, CDR2 FQNEAQ (reference sequence). The DNA for the CDR3 is TGTGCCAGCAGGGGCGACTACGGTATGAACACTGAAGCTTTCTTT. It codes for CASRGDYGMNTEAFF.

V and J are TRBV6-4 and TRBJ2-2; 8 nucleotides align to TRBD1. Germline lookup yields CDR1 MRHNA and CDR2 SNTAGT. J was trimmed by 4 bases and V by 6 bases; bases with no gene match: 7. This CDR3 has 15 residues. The CDR3 DNA reads TGTGCCAGCAGCCCGGACAGGGTGAGCACCGGGGAGCTGTTTTTT. Translated, it gives CASSPDRVSTGELFF.

This chain's CDR3 is CASRGQGDNEQFF. The CDR3 bases are TGTGCCAGCAGAGGACAGGGGGATAATGAGCAGTTCTTC. This chain connects TRBV11-3 to TRBJ2-1; 10 nucleotides agree with TRBD1. CDR1 is SGHNT, CDR2 YENEEA, per germline. The CDR3 contains 13 residues. Germline trimming cut 6 bases from V and 7 bases from J; bases unmatched to any gene: 3.

The chain combines TRBV6-5 with TRBJ2-3; 12 bases fit TRBD2. With V trimmed by 2 bases and J by 2 bases, 2 bases remained unmatched. The germline V gene encodes CDR1 MNHEY and CDR2 SVGAGI. This CDR3 spans 16 amino acids. As DNA, the CDR3 is TGTGCCAGCAGTTACCGGACTAGCGGGGCCACAGATACGCAGTATTTT. Translating it yields CASSYRTSGATDTQYF.

The chain employs TRBV7-6 and TRBJ2-2; 16 bases agree with TRBD2. With V trimmed by 1 base and J by 7 bases, 18 bases remained unmatched. This CDR3 comprises 22 residues. Germline values: CDR1 SGHVS, CDR2 FNYEAQ. The CDR3 reads CASSLVPPGTSGGAQFIGELFF. The CDR3 DNA reads as TGTGCCAGCAGCTTAGTCCCGCCCGGGACTAGCGGGGGGGCCCAATTCATCGGGGAGCTGTTTTTT.

The gene calls are TRBV11-3 and TRBJ2-1; 8 positions match TRBD1. After removal of 2 bases from V and 5 bases from J, the junction contained 5 bases not matched to a gene. CDR1 is SGHNT and CDR2 is YENEEA in the germline V gene. The CDR3 covers 15 residues. The CDR3 nucleotides are TGTGCCAGCAGCTTATCAGGGGGCGGTAACAATGAGCAGTTCTTC. Protein product: CASSLSGGGNNEQFF.

The chain has TRBV7-9 and TRBJ2-7; D is uncertain. V shed 0 bases and J shed 0 bases, with 12 bases lying between them. The germline V gene has CDR1 SEHNR and CDR2 FQNEAQ (reference sequence). This CDR3 is built from 16 residues. The CDR3 loop reads CASSLAVPPSSYEQYF. The CDR3 DNA reads TGTGCCAGCAGCTTAGCGGTTCCCCCGAGCTCCTACGAGCAGTACTTC.

The chain uses TRBV6-1 and TRBJ1-2; D is possibly TRBD1 (6 bases). The germline V and J ends were trimmed by 7 bases and 8 bases, with 23 bases remaining between them. The CDR3 loop spans 15 amino acids. Looked up from germline, CDR1 is MNHNS and CDR2 is SASEGT. The DNA for the CDR3 is TGTGCCAGCATCCTAGGGGGGGGCTGGTCGGGAGGCTACACCTTC. This translates into CASILGGGWSGGYTF.

The rearrangement uses TRBV5-3 and TRBJ2-2; TRBD2 aligns across 7 bases. TRBV5-3 is an ORF for which the function is uncertain. The CDR3 length is 19 residues. V gave up 4 bases and J gave up 7 bases; unmatched junction bases: 22. The CDR3 nucleotides are TGTGCCAGAAGCCGTCGTCGGGAGGAATTCCCTCCAGACTACGGGGAGCTGTTTTTT. It codes for CARSRRREEFPPDYGELFF.

The rearrangement uses TRBV10-3 and TRBJ2-3; 13 bases match TRBD2. This CDR3 comprises 15 residues. CDR1 is ENHRY, CDR2 SYGVKD, per germline. The V segment lost 2 bases and the J segment 5 bases; nucleotides outside the gene matches: 1. CDR3 region: CAISERTSGGDTQYF. The CDR3 DNA follows: TGTGCCATCAGTGAGAGGACTAGCGGGGGAGATACGCAGTATTTT.

The chain uses TRBV5-6 and TRBJ2-2; D ambiguous. The CDR3 sequence is 15 residues long. Germline values: CDR1 SGHDT, CDR2 YYEEEE. Deletions cut 5 bases from V and 1 base from J, with 12 bases between. CDR3 loop: CASSPRTRNTGELFF. The CDR3 bases are TGTGCCAGCAGTCCGAGAACAAGGAACACCGGGGAGCTGTTTTTT.

This chain uses TRBV7-2 with TRBJ2-1, with TRBD1 identical over 7 bases. The CDR3 has 15 residues. V trimming: 4 bases; J trimming: 1 base; junction bases outside the gene matches: 4. Germline CDR1 is SGHTA and CDR2 is FQGNSA. CDR3 bases: TGTGCCAGCAGCTCCCACAGGGGTTCCTACAATGAGCAGTTCTTC. This encodes CASSSHRGSYNEQFF.

This clone was seen only once. The chain carries TRBV19 and TRBJ1-3; no clear D. With 0 bases removed from V and 1 base from J, the gap between germline ends came to 4 bases. The CDR3 consists of 14 residues. Looked up from germline, CDR1 is LNHDA and CDR2 is SQIVND (reference sequence). This CDR3 reads CASSIEGSGNTIYF. The DNA for the CDR3 is TGTGCCAGTAGTATAGAGGGTTCTGGAAACACCATATATTTT.

This chain's CDR3 is CASSLDLGSGNTIYF. The DNA of the CDR3 is TGTGCCAGCAGCTTGGATCTCGGCTCTGGAAACACCATATATTTT. This sequence joins TRBV5-4 and TRBJ1-3; D ambiguous. This CDR3 has 15 residues. V was shortened by 0 bases and J by 0 bases, with 7 bases between the two germline ends. Germline lookup yields CDR1 SGHNT and CDR2 YYREEE (reference sequence).

The chain joins TRBV5-1 to TRBJ2-5; D is ambiguous. With 4 bases removed from V and 1 base from J, the gap between germline ends came to 2 bases. Germline lookup yields CDR1 SGHRS and CDR2 YFSETQ. This CDR3 is 11 amino acids long. CDR3 sequence reads: CASSLQETQYF. The CDR3 DNA is TGCGCCAGCAGCCTCCAAGAGACCCAGTACTTC.

The V call is TRBV6-4, the J call TRBJ2-3, with D hard to call. Germline CDR1 is MRHNA and CDR2 is SNTAGT. This CDR3 comprises 14 residues. Trimming took 0 bases from V and 3 from J, leaving 7 bases between them. For the CDR3, the DNA is TGTGCCAGCAGTGACTCAGGCTCAACAGATACGCAGTATTTT. Protein sequence: CASSDSGSTDTQYF.

The chain carries TRBV19 and TRBJ2-7; TRBD1 agrees at 7 bases. The J segment lost 7 bases and the V segment lost 6 bases, leaving 12 bases of the junction unmatched. CDR3 length: 14 amino acids. Germline CDR1 is LNHDA and CDR2 is SQIVND (reference sequence). CDR3 DNA sequence: TGTGCCAGTAGCGACAGGGACCGCGTCTGGGAGCAGTACTTC. Translating gives CASSDRDRVWEQYF. The complete variable domain, with remaining parts taken from reference TRBV19 and TRBJ2-7, reads DGGITQSPKYLFRKEGQNVTLSCEQNLNHDAMYWYRQDPGQGLRLIYYSQIVNDFQKGDIAEGYSVSREKKESFPLTVTSAQKNPTAFYLCASSDRDRVWEQYFGPGTRLTVT.

The chain carries TRBV7-3 and TRBJ2-2, with D perhaps matching TRBD2 (6 bases). Germline CDR1 reads SGHTA; CDR2 reads FQGTGA. The V end was cut by 5 bases, the J end by 6 bases, with 16 bases between. This CDR3 is built from 15 residues. CDR3 region: CASSLEGRGAGELFF. CDR3 DNA: TGTGCCAGCAGCCTGGAGGGGAGAGGGGCCGGGGAGCTGTTTTTT.

V gene TRBV10-3 combines with J gene TRBJ2-7; tentative D call: TRBD1 (6 bases). CDR3 length: 14 residues. V lost 4 bases to trimming and J lost 2 bases, with 12 bases between them. Per the germline V gene, CDR1 is ENHRY and CDR2 is SYGVKD. DNA for the CDR3: TGTGCCATCAGTGTTTGGGACACTCCCTACGAGCAGTACTTC. This codes for CAISVWDTPYEQYF.

The chain is built from TRBV5-4 and TRBJ1-5, with a weak D call TRBD1 (5 bases). The CDR3 contains 15 residues. V lost 4 bases to trimming and J lost 9 bases, with 20 bases between them. Germline CDR1 SGHNT, CDR2 YYREEE (reference sequence). CDR3: CASSDTPGMGTPQHF. The CDR3 DNA follows: TGTGCCAGCAGCGATACTCCAGGCATGGGGACGCCCCAGCATTTT.

This chain joins TRBV27 and TRBJ1-5; 7 bases are a match to TRBD1. Trimming removed 3 bases from V and 6 bases from J; junction bases left unmatched: 2. The germline CDR1 and CDR2 sequences are MNHEY and SMNVEV (reference sequence). CDR3 length: 13 residues. CDR3 residues: CASSFQGGQPQHF. The DNA for the CDR3 is TGTGCCAGCAGTTTCCAGGGGGGTCAGCCCCAGCATTTT.

The chain couples TRBV6-1 to TRBJ1-1; D perhaps matches TRBD1 (6 bases). CDR3 length equals 15 residues. V was clipped by 6 bases and J by 1 base, with 15 bases between them. Germline V gives CDR1 MNHNS, CDR2 SASEGT. In nucleotides, the CDR3 is TGTGCCAGCAGGGAGAGGGGACAAAGGAACACTGAAGCTTTCTTT. Amino acid sequence: CASRERGQRNTEAFF.

This clone was recorded a few times. The V gene is TRBV29-1, the J gene TRBJ1-5; the D is unclear. Germline V lookup: CDR1 SQVTM, CDR2 ANQGSEA. Between the trimmed V and J ends, which lost 7 bases and 4 bases, there was a span of 14 bases. The CDR3 is made up of 13 amino acids. The CDR3 region has the DNA TGCAGCGCGGGTAACGACGATAATCAGCCCCAGCATTTT. Its translation is CSAGNDDNQPQHF.

J is TRBJ1-4 and V is TRBV11-2; D perhaps matches TRBD1 (6 bases). The CDR3 covers 13 residues. V lost 2 bases and J 8 bases, leaving 9 bases between the germline ends. Germline assignment: CDR1 SGHAT and CDR2 FQNNGV. DNA for the CDR3: TGTGCCAGCAGCTTACAGGGGCGAGAAAAACTGTTTTTT. This sequence encodes CASSLQGREKLFF.

The CDR3 loop is CASSLGGATGVGETQYF. The DNA of the CDR3 is TGCGCCAGCAGCTTGGGGGGCGCGACAGGGGTCGGGGAGACCCAGTACTTC. V is TRBV5-1 and J is TRBJ2-5, with TRBD1 identical over 8 bases. Losses at the gene ends were 0 bases for V and 5 bases for J; bases not matched to a gene: 12. The length of the CDR3 is 17 residues. Germline-derived CDR1 and CDR2 are SGHRS and YFSETQ.